This record concerns one T cell receptor beta chain sequence. The record originates from a study of blood T cell repertoires in COVID-19. Study-level background: From the United States, Italy and Spain came samples of acute and convalescent COVID-19. The analysed material was cDNA or gDNA that came from T cells, B-cell-depleted T cells, or PBMCs.

In the original processing: Estimated nucleated cell counts came from reference gene primer amplification. The assay was immunoSEQ multiplex PCR, and TCRdb's table has in-frame clones only and misses some. The DNA was the basis for D and trimming; V, J and clone size are from that table. The table has over 95,000 clones, roughly 84% seen once. CDR3 length: 10 residues. The ends were cut back, 8 bases at V and 5 bases at J, with 6 bases in the middle. Germline CDR1 and CDR2: MNHEY and SVGAGI. The TCR sequence derives from an older woman with acute or convalescent COVID-19. Material: peripheral blood. The genes are TRBV6-5 and TRBJ1-1, with D maybe TRBD1 (5 bases). Here the CDR3 DNA reads TGTGCCAGCGGGGGGACTGAAGCTTTCTTT. Its translation: CASGGTEAFF.